This T cell receptor (beta chain) was captured by sequencing in a study of T-cell memory formation after mild COVID-19. Study summary: TCR clustering was largely donor specific.

In regard to this clonotype: What it binds is not known.

The CDR3 consists of 14 residues. Looked up from germline, CDR1 is SGDLS and CDR2 is YYNGEE. V shed 0 bases and J 7 bases; nucleotides not matched to a gene: 4. After 5'RACE with constant-segment primers, TCR alpha and TCR beta cDNA libraries carrying sample barcodes and UMIs were obtained. Each CDR3 protein gets one entry after TCRdb re-called the 5' RACE reads with MiXCR. Of around 180,000 distinct CDR3 sequences listed, approximately 16% were seen once; the top ten hold roughly 1.9%. General study results and limits: There was a balanced CD4/CD8 profile in clones contracting day 15 to 85, and later expanders leaned CD4+. CD4+ contracting clones were found mainly in CM and EM, and CD8+ ones in EMRA.

The source material was PBMCs or a T cell subset sorted from them (not recorded which). The rearrangement links TRBV9 to TRBJ2-7; TRBD2 matches 10 bases. This receptor was identified in an adult woman who had mild COVID-19 (a few samples of this study predate the infection). Cell type and time point are not known. CDR3 amino acids: CASSVDPSGGEQYF. CDR3 in DNA: TGTGCCAGCAGCGTAGATCCTAGCGGGGGAGAGCAGTACTTC.